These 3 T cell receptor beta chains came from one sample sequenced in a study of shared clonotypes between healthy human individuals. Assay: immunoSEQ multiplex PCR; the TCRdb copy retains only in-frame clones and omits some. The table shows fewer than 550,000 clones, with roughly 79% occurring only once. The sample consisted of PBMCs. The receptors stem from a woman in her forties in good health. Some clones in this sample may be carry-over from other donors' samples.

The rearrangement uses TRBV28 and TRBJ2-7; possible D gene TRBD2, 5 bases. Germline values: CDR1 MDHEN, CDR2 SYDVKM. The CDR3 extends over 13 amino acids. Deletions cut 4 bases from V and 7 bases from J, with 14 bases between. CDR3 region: CASSSPSITEQYF. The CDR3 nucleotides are TGTGCCAGCAGTTCCCCTAGCATTACGGAGCAGTACTTC.

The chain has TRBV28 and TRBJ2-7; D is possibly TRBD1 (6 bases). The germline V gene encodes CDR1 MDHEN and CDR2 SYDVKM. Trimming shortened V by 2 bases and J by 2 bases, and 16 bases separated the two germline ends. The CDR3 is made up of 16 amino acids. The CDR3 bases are TGTGCCAGCAGTTTACTAACCGATACAGGGACCTACGAGCAGTACTTC. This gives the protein CASSLLTDTGTYEQYF.

CDR3 in DNA: TGTGCCAGTAGTAGAGGGAGGGGAGGGTCCGGGGCCAACGTCCTGACTTTC. It is translated as CASSRGRGGSGANVLTF. This sequence joins TRBV19 and TRBJ2-6; 7 bases line up with TRBD2. V lost 4 bases, J lost 4 bases, and 10 bases stayed unmatched. The CDR3 is made up of 17 amino acids. Looked up from germline, CDR1 is LNHDA and CDR2 is SQIVND (reference sequence). Together with reference TRBV19 and TRBJ2-6, the CDR3 gives the full variable domain: DGGITQSPKYLFRKEGQNVTLSCEQNLNHDAMYWYRQDPGQGLRLIYYSQIVNDFQKGDIAEGYSVSREKKESFPLTVTSAQKNPTAFYLCASSRGRGGSGANVLTFGAGSRLTVL.